This TCR beta chain was documented in a study of T cells in Graves' hyperthyroidism and ophthalmopathy. Background on the study: Initial diagnosis, before any treatment, was when peripheral blood was collected. Study observations and caveats: Ophthalmopathy and stable hyperthyroidism were told apart by a 13 V-J model.

In making diagnoses, clinical symptoms, serum thyroxine and TRAb, thyroid ultrasound and orbital computed tomography were all used. Details on this clonotype: Antigen specificity is unknown.

V lost 8 bases and J 8 bases, leaving 21 bases between the germline ends. The CDR3 is 15 residues long. Germline CDR1 reads MNHNS; CDR2 reads SASEGT. The source material, RNA transcripts, was used to amplify TCR beta CDR3 regions. The HTBI primer set was used in a first-round RT-PCR of the TCR CDR3. In TCRdb, the multiplex PCR reads were re-called with MiXCR into one record per CDR3 protein. The table lists 250,000 to 400,000 distinct CDR3 sequences, roughly 13% of them singletons. This chain links TRBV6-1 with TRBJ1-4; D perhaps matches TRBD1 (6 bases). The origin of this receptor is a woman in her forties with Graves' ophthalmopathy. Sequenced material: blood. DNA for the CDR3: TGTGCCAGCGGACCTTCTGGGACACTGAAGGAAAAACTGTTTTTT. Its protein is CASGPSGTLKEKLFF.